This T cell receptor beta chain was recovered during a study of T-cell reconstitution after alpha-beta-depleted transplantation in children. Study-wide results and limits: Some patients' high day-60 TCRbeta diversity was attributed to recipient cells surviving conditioning.

As it was prepared, the TCRbeta library received unique molecular identifiers. TCRdb fed the PCR reads into MiXCR, producing one record per CDR3 protein. Here the sample spans about 420,000 distinct CDR3 sequences, 15% to 20% being singletons. This clonotype appeared a few times. The antigen remains undetermined. The sequence was collected from a boy under two years old who had a stem cell transplant for Wiskott-Aldrich syndrome, so the T cells may come from the graft donor. Specimen: PBMCs, mostly from graft donor cells, collected 360 days after TCRalphabeta/CD19-depleted stem cell transplant.

In DNA, the CDR3 is TGTGCCAGCAGCTTAATCGAACCCGGGGAGCTGTTTTTT. It codes for CASSLIEPGELFF. The genes are TRBV7-8 and TRBJ2-2, with D hard to call. V lost 2 bases and J 6 bases, leaving 7 bases between the germline ends. This CDR3 has 13 amino acids. Germline V gene lookup returns CDR1 SGHVS and CDR2 FQNEAQ. Full variable domain (outside the CDR3, taken from reference TRBV7-8 and TRBJ2-2): GAGVSQSPRYKVAKRGQDVALRCDPISGHVSLFWYQQALGQGPEFLTYFQNEAQLDKSGLPSDRFFAERPEGSVSTLKIQRTQQEDSAVYLCASSLIEPGELFFGEGSRLTVL.